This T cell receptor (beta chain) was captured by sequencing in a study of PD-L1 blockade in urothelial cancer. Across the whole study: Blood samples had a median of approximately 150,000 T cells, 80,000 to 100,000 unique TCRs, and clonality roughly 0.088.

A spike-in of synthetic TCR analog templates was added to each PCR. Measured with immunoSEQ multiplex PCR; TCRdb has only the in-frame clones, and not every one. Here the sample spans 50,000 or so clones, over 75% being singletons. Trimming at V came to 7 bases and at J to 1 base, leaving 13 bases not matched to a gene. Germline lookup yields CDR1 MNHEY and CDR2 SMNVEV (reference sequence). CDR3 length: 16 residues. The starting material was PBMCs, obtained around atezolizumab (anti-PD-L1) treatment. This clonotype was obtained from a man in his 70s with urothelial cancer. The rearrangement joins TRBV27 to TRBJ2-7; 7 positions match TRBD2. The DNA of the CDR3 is TGTGCCAGCACGGCTAATCCGGGAGGAGGATCCTACGAGCAGTACTTC. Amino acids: CASTANPGGGSYEQYF.